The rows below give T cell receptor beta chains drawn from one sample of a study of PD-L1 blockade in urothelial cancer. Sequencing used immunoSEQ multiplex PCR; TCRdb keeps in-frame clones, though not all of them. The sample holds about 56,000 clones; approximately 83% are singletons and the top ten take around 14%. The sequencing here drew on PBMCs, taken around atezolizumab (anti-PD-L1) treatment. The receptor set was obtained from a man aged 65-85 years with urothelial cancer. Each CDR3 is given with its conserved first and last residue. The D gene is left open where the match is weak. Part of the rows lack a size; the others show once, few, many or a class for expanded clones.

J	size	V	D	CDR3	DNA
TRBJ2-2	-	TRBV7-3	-	CASSLFPSSLPDSPNTGELFF	TGTGCCAGCAGCTTATTCCCCTCCTCCCTCCCGGACAGCCCAAACACCGGGGAGCTGTTTTTT
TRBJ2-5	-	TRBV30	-	CAWTGWGVSGQETQYF	TGTGCCTGGACCGGGTGGGGGGTATCGGGGCAAGAGACCCAGTACTTC
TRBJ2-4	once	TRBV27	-	CASREQGQNIQYF	TGTGCCAGCAGAGAACAGGGCCAAAACATTCAGTACTTC
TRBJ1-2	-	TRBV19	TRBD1	CASSTGQGAPGGYTF	TGTGCCAGTAGTACCGGACAGGGGGCGCCGGGTGGCTACACCTTC
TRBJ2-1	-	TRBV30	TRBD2	CAWRLTGGKNEQFF	TGTGCCTGGAGGTTAACGGGAGGTAAAAATGAGCAGTTCTTC
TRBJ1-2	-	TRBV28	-	CASSIRTANGYTF	TGTGCCAGCAGCATTAGGACAGCTAACGGCTACACCTTC
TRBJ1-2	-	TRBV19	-	CASSIQATNYGYTF	TGTGCCAGTAGTATTCAGGCAACTAACTATGGCTACACCTTC
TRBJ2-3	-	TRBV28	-	CASSLTEIGTDTQYF	TGTGCCAGCAGTTTAACTGAGATAGGCACAGATACGCAGTATTTT
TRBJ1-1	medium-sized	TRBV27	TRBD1	CATGWGQTLNTEAFF	TGTGCCACCGGATGGGGACAGACCCTGAACACTGAAGCTTTCTTT
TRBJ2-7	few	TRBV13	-	CASSTSGTPLYQYF	TGTGCCAGCAGCACGTCCGGGACTCCCCTATATCAGTACTTC
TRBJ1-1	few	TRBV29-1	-	CSVEYRDDTEAFF	TGCAGCGTTGAGTACAGGGATGACACTGAAGCTTTCTTT
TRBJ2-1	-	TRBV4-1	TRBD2	CASSRSASGGGPYNEQFF	TGCGCCAGCAGCCGATCGGCTAGCGGGGGAGGCCCCTACAATGAGCAGTTCTTC
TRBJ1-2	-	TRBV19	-	CASSIVGGADGYTF	TGTGCCAGTAGTATAGTCGGAGGGGCGGATGGCTACACCTTC
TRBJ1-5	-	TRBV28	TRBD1	CASSLGQGAYQPQHF	TGTGCCAGCAGTCTTGGACAGGGGGCTTATCAGCCCCAGCATTTT
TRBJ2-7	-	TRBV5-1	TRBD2	CASRGLAGDYEQYF	TGCGCCAGCAGGGGACTAGCGGGGGACTACGAGCAGTACTTC
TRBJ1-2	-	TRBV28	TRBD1	CASSATGANYGYTF	TGTGCCAGCAGCGCAACAGGGGCTAACTATGGCTACACCTTC
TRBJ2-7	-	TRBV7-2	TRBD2	CASSKTSGQGYEQYF	TGTGCCAGCAGCAAGACTAGCGGGCAAGGGTACGAGCAGTACTTC
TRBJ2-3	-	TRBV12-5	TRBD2	CASGLVREGVGTDTQYF	TGTGCTAGTGGTTTGGTGCGGGAGGGTGTGGGCACAGATACGCAGTATTTT
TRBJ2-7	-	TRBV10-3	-	CAISEHRVEDEQYF	TGTGCCATCAGTGAACATAGGGTGGAGGACGAGCAGTACTTC
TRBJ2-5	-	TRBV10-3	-	CAISETGWGQETQYF	TGTGCCATCAGTGAAACAGGGTGGGGACAAGAGACCCAGTACTTC
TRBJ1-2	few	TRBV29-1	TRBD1	CSAPSSGGVTGYTF	TGCAGCGCCCCGTCGTCAGGGGGCGTAACTGGCTACACCTTC
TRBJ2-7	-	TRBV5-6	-	CASSLEAGVSYEQYF	TGTGCCAGCAGCTTGGAGGCAGGGGTGTCCTACGAGCAGTACTTC
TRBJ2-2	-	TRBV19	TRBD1	CATYRTGANTGELFF	TGTGCCACCTACCGGACAGGCGCGAACACCGGGGAGCTGTTTTTT
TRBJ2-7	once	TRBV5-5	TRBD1	CASSLGTGRLEQYF	TGTGCCAGCAGCTTGGGGACAGGGCGACTGGAGCAGTACTTC
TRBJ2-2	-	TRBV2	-	CASRLAPNTGELFF	TGTGCCAGCCGTCTAGCCCCGAACACCGGGGAGCTGTTTTTT
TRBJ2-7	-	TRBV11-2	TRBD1	CASSRTGEEQYF	TGTGCCAGCAGCCGGACAGGGGAAGAGCAGTACTTC
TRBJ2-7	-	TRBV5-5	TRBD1	CASSLVGTGEQYF	TGTGCCAGCAGCTTGGTAGGGACAGGGGAGCAGTACTTC
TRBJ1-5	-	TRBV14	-	CASSLRFSRGNQPQHF	TGTGCCAGCAGCCTACGCTTTTCGAGGGGCAATCAGCCCCAGCATTTT
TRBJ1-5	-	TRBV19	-	CASSRTRGNQPQHF	TGTGCCAGTAGTCGCACCAGGGGCAATCAGCCCCAGCATTTT
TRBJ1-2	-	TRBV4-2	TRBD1	CASRLTGDDYGYTF	TGTGCCAGCAGACTCACAGGGGACGACTATGGCTACACCTTC
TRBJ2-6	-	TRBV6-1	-	CASDRASGANVLTF	TGTGCCAGCGACAGAGCCTCTGGGGCCAACGTCCTGACTTTC
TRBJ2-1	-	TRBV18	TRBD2	CASSPREGKQFF	TGTGCCAGCTCACCACGGGAGGGGAAGCAGTTCTTC
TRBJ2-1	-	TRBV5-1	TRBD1	CASRDGTEAQFF	TGCGCCAGCAGGGACGGGACAGAGGCGCAGTTCTTC
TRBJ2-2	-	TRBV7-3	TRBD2	CASSLAGAVGELFF	TGTGCCAGCAGCTTAGCGGGAGCGGTCGGGGAGCTGTTTTTT
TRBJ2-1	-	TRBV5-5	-	CASSLGVEQFF	TGTGCCAGCAGCTTGGGAGTAGAGCAGTTCTTC
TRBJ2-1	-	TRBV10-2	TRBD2	CASSRTSGTPAHNEQFF	TGCGCCAGCAGCCGGACTAGCGGGACCCCGGCTCACAATGAGCAGTTCTTC
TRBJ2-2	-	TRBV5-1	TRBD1	CASSSQGPNTGELFF	TGCGCCAGCAGCTCACAGGGGCCGAACACCGGGGAGCTGTTTTTT
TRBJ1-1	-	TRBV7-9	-	CASSRGGGQLGGMNTEAFF	TGTGCCAGCAGCCGGGGAGGTGGGCAACTCGGAGGGATGAACACTGAAGCTTTCTTT
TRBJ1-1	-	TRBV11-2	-	CASSQTTNAFF	TGTGCCAGCAGCCAAACAACAAACGCTTTCTTT
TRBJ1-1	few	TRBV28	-	CASSLVAGERTEAFF	TGTGCCAGCAGTTTAGTAGCCGGGGAGAGGACTGAAGCTTTCTTT
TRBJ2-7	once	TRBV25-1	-	CASSDLGGQYF	TGTGCCAGCAGTGACCTTGGAGGGCAGTACTTC
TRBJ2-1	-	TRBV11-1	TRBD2	CASSPLAGDGEQFF	TGTGCCAGCAGCCCACTAGCGGGAGATGGTGAGCAGTTCTTC
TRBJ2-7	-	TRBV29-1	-	CSVESTARQGRYEQYF	TGCAGCGTTGAAAGTACTGCCCGGCAGGGCCGCTACGAGCAGTACTTC
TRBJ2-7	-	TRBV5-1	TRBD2	CASRGGRAVSYEQYF	TGCGCCAGCAGGGGAGGGAGGGCCGTTTCCTACGAGCAGTACTTC
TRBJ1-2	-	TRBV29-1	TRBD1	CSVDLGQGRSGYTF	TGCAGCGTTGATCTAGGACAGGGAAGAAGTGGCTACACCTTC
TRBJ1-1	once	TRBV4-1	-	CASSQVQGLGNTEAFF	TGCGCCAGCAGCCAAGTCCAGGGTCTTGGTAACACTGAAGCTTTCTTT
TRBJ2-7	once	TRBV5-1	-	CASSLGVQADEQYF	TGCGCCAGCAGCTTGGGAGTTCAAGCGGACGAGCAGTACTTC
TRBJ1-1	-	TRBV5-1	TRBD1	CASIDTGANTEAFF	TGCGCCAGCATCGACACAGGGGCCAACACTGAAGCTTTCTTT
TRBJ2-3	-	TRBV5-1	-	CASSDRGAGYAYF	TGCGCCAGCAGCGACAGGGGAGCGGGATACGCGTATTTT
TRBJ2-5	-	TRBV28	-	CASSRGGETQYF	TGTGCCAGCAGCAGGGGCGGAGAGACCCAGTACTTC